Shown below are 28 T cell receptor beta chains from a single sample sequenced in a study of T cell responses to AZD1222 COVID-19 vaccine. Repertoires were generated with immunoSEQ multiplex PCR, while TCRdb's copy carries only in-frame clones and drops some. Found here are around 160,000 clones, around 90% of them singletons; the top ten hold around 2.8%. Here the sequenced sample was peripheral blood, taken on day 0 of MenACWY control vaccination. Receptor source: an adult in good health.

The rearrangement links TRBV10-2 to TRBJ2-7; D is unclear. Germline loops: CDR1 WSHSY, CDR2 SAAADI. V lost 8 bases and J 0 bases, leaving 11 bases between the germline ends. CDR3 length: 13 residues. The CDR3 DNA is TGCGCCAGCGAGACACTTGACTCCTACGAGCAGTACTTC. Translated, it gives CASETLDSYEQYF.

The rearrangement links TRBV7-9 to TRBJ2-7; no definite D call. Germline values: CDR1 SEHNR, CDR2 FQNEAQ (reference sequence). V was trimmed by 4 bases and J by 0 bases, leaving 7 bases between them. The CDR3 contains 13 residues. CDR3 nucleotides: TGTGCCAGCAGCTCCGTAAGCTCCTACGAGCAGTACTTC. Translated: CASSSVSSYEQYF.

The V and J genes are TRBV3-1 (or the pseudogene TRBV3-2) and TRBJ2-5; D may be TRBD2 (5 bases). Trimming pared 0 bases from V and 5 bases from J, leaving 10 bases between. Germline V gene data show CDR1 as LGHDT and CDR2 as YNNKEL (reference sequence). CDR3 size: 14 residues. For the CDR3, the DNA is TGTGCCAGCAGCCAAGACACTAGAACGGAGACCCAGTACTTC. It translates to CASSQDTRTETQYF.

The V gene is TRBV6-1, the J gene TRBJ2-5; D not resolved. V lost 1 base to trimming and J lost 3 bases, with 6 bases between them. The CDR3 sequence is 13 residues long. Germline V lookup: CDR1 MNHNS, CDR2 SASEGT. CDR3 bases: TGTGCCAGCAGTGAAGTAGAGGAAGAGACCCAGTACTTC. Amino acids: CASSEVEEETQYF.

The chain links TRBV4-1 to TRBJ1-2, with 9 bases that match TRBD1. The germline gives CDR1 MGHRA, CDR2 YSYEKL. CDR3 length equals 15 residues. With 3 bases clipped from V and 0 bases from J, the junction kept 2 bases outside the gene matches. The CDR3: CASSHRQGANYGYTF. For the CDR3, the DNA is TGCGCCAGCAGCCATCGACAGGGGGCTAACTATGGCTACACCTTC.

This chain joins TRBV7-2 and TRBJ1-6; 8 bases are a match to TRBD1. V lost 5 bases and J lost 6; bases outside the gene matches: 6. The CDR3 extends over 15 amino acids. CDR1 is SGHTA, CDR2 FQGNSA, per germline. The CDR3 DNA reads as TGTGCCAGCAGCCCTCGAGACAGGGGTAATTCACCCCTCCACTTT. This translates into CASSPRDRGNSPLHF. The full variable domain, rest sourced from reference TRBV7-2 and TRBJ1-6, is GAGVSQSPSNKVTEKGKDVELRCDPISGHTALYWYRQSLGQGLEFLIYFQGNSAPDKSGLPSDRFSAERTGGSVSTLTIQRTQQEDSAVYLCASSPRDRGNSPLHFGNGTRLTVT.

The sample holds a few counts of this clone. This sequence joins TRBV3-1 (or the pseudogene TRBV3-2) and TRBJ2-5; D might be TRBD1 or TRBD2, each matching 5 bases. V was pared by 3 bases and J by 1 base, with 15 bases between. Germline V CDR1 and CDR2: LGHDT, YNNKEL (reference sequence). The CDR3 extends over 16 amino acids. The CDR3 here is CASSQPGRNIQETQYF. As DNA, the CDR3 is TGTGCCAGCAGCCAGCCGGGACGGAACATCCAAGAGACCCAGTACTTC.

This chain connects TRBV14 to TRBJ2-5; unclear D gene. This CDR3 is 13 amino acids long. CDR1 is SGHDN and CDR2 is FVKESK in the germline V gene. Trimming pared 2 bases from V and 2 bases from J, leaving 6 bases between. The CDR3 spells CASSQYRQETQYF. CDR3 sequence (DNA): TGTGCCAGCAGCCAATACAGACAAGAGACCCAGTACTTC.

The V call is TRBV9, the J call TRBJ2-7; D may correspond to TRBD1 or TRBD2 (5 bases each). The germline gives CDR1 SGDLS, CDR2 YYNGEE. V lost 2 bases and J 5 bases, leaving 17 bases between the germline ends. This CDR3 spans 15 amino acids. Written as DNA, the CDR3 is TGTGCCAGCAGCGTTCGTGGCAGGGAGACCGACGAGCAGTACTTC. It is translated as CASSVRGRETDEQYF.

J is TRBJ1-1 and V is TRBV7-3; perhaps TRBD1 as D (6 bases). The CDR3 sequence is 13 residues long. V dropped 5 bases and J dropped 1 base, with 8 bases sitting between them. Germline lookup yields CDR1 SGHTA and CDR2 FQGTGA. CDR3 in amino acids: CASSMDRNTEAFF. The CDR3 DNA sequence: TGTGCCAGCAGCATGGACAGGAACACTGAAGCTTTCTTT.

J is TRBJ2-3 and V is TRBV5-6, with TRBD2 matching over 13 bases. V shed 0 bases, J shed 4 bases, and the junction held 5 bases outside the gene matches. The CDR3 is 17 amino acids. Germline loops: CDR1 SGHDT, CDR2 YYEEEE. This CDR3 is CASSLGTSGGVADTQYF. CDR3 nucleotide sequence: TGTGCCAGCAGCTTGGGGACTAGCGGGGGAGTTGCAGATACGCAGTATTTT. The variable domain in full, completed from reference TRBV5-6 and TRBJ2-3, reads DAGVTQSPTHLIKTRGQQVTLRCSPKSGHDTVSWYQQALGQGPQFIFQYYEEEERQRGNFPDRFSGHQFPNYSSELNVNALLLGDSALYLCASSLGTSGGVADTQYFGPGTRLTVL.

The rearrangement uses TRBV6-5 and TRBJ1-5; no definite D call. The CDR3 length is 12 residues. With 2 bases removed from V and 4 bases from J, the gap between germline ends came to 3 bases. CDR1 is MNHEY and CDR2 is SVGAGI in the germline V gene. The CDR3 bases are TGTGCCAGCAGTTACACAAATCAGCCCCAGCATTTT. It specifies CASSYTNQPQHF.

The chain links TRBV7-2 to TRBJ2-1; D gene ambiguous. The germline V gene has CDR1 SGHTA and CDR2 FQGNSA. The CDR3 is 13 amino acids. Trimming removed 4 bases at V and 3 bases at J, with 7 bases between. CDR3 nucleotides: TGTGCCAGCAGCTACAAGGACTACAATGAGCAGTTCTTC. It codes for CASSYKDYNEQFF.

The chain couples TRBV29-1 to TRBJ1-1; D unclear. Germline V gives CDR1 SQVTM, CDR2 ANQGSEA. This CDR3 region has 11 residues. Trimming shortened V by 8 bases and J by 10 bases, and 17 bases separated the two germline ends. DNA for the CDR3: TGCAGCTTTGGCTATGGGCGTGGAGCTTTCTTT. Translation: CSFGYGRGAFF.

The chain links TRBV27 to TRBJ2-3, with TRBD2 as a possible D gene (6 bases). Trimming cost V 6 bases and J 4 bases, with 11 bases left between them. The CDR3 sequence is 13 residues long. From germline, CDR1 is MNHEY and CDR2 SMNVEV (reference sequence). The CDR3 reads CASREAGSDTQYF. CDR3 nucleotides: TGTGCCAGCAGGGAGGCGGGATCAGATACGCAGTATTTT.

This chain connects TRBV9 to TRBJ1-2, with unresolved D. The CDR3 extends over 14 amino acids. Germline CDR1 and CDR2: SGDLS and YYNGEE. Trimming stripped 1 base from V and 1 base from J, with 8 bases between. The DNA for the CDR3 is TGTGCCAGCAGCGTAACTGGAGATAACTATGGCTACACCTTC. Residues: CASSVTGDNYGYTF.

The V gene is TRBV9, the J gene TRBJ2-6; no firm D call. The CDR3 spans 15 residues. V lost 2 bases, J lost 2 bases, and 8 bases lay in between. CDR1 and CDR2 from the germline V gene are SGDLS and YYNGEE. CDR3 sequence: CASSVLGAGANVLTF. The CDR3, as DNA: TGTGCCAGCAGCGTGCTCGGCGCTGGGGCCAACGTCCTGACTTTC.

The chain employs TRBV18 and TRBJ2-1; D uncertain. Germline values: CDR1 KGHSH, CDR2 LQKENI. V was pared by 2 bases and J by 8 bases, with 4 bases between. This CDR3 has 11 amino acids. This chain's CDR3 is CASSPRDEQFF. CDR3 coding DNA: TGTGCCAGCTCACCAAGAGATGAGCAGTTCTTC.

CDR3 amino acids: CASSFLGYSNQPQHF. Written as DNA, the CDR3 is TGTGCCAGCAGCTTCCTAGGGTATAGCAATCAGCCCCAGCATTTT. This sequence joins TRBV7-8 and TRBJ1-5, with D unclear. The length of the CDR3 is 15 residues. The germline V and J ends were trimmed by 3 bases and 0 bases, with 9 bases remaining between them. The germline V gene encodes CDR1 SGHVS and CDR2 FQNEAQ.

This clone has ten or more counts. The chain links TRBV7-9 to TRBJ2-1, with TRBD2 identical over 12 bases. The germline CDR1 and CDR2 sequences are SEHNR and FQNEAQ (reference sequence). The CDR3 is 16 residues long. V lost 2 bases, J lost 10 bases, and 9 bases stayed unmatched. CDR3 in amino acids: CASSLTGTSGLVEQFF. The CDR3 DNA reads TGTGCCAGCAGCTTAACCGGGACTAGCGGGTTGGTAGAGCAGTTCTTC.

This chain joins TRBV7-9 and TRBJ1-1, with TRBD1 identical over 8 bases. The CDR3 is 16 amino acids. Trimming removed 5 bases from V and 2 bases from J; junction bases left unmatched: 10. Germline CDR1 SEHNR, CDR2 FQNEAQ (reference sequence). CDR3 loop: CASSQARDRSNTEAFF. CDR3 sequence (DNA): TGTGCCAGCAGCCAAGCGAGGGACAGGAGTAACACTGAAGCTTTCTTT.

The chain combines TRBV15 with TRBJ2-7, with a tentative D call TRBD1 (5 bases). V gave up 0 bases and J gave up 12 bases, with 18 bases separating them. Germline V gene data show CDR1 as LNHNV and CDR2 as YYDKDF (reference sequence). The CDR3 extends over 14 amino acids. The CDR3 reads CATSRDRQINLVYF. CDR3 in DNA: TGTGCCACCAGCAGAGATCGACAGATCAATTTGGTGTACTTC. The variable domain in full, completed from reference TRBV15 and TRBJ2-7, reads DAMVIQNPRYQVTQFGKPVTLSCSQTLNHNVMYWYQQKSSQAPKLLFHYYDKDFNNEADTPDNFQSRRPNTSFCFLDIRSPGLGDTAMYLCATSRDRQINLVYFGPGTRLTVT.

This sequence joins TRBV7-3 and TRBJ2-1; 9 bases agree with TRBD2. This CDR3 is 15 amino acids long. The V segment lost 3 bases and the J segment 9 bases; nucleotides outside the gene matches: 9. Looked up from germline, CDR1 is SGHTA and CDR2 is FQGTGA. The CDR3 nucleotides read TGTGCCAGCAGCTTTTGGGCTAGCGGGGACTCTGAGCAGTTCTTC. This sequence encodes CASSFWASGDSEQFF.

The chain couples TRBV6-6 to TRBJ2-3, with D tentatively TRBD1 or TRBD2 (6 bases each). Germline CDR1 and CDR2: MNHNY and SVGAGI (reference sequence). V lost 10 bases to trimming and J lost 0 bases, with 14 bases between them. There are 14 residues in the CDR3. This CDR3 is CATRRGESTDTQYF. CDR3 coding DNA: TGTGCCACCCGAAGGGGGGAAAGCACAGATACGCAGTATTTT.

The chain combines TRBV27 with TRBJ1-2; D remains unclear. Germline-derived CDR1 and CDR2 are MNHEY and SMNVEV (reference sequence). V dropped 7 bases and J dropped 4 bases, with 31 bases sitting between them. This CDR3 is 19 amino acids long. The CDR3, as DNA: TGTGCCAGCATCCTCGGGATTACCTTAAGGACGGTTTGGGGCTATGGCTACACCTTC. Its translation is CASILGITLRTVWGYGYTF.

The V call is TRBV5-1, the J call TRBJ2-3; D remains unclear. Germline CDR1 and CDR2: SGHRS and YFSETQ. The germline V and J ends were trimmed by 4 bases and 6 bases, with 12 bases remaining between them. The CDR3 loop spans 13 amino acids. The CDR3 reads CASSRIQPDTQYF. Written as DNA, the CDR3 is TGCGCCAGCAGCCGAATCCAACCCGATACGCAGTATTTT.

CDR3 amino acids: CASSEAGLRSYEQYF. DNA of the CDR3: TGTGCCAGCAGTGAAGCCGGGCTCAGGTCCTACGAGCAGTACTTC. The chain couples TRBV6-1 to TRBJ2-7, with unresolved D. V lost 0 bases, J lost 1 base, and 10 bases lay in between. The CDR3 has 15 amino acids. CDR1 is MNHNS and CDR2 is SASEGT in the germline V gene.

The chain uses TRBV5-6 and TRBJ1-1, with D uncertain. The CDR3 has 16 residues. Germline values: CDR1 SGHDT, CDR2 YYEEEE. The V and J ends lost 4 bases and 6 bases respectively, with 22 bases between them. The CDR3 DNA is TGTGCCAGCAGCAAAATCGTCACGAGGTCGAGGGCTGAAGCTTTCTTT. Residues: CASSKIVTRSRAEAFF.